This T cell receptor (beta chain) was documented in a study of regulatory T cells in long-lasting Graves disease (dated by TCRdb to about 2021). Describing the broader study: Antithyroid drugs had been taken for less than 3 months by newly diagnosed Graves' disease patients. This study used TCR sequencing and RNA sequencing of peripheral blood to compare persistent Graves' disease patients against newly diagnosed Graves' disease patients. The study was registered as a clinical trial and conducted in China. A total of about 35 samples underwent TCR sequencing, from roughly 13 patients with persistent Graves' disease and about 20 patients with newly diagnosed Graves' disease. Results and caveats for the whole study, not just this receptor: Sequencing and analysis were restricted to the TCR beta chain. The authors acknowledged the small sample size as a limitation that may reduce accuracy. Persistent Graves' disease patients showed lower TCR Shannon entropy and fewer highly expanded clones than newly diagnosed patients, suggesting clonal expansion. TRBV28, TRBJ1-2 and TRBJ2-5 were preferentially used in persistent disease, while TRBV20-1 and TRBJ2-1 were favored in newly diagnosed disease. Because the primary lesion, thyroid tissue, could not be accessed, the study looked at peripheral blood alone. A larger number of public clonotypes was shared among persistent patients (fewer than 3,000) than among newly diagnosed patients (about 990).

The library was produced with multiplex PCR. TCRdb names Illumina HiSeq 4000 as the instrument used. To build TCR beta libraries, CDR3 regions were amplified by Arm-PCR using iRepertoire HTBI primers. Before sequencing, the PCR products underwent gel purification. The authors' pipeline ran thus. Gene usage analysis of CDR3 amino acid clonotypes used the 50 to 70 TRBV and 14 to 15 TRBJ segments found across samples. COPE and FqMerger were used to merge the filtered high-quality paired reads into contigs. BLAST was used to align contigs to IMGT TRBV, TRBD and TRBJ reference genes, with CDR3 defined following IMGT. Any clonotype with a frequency above 0.1% was counted as a highly expanded clone. Shannon entropy was used to measure repertoire diversity, and the Gini coefficient was used to measure V-J evenness. A clonotype found in more than one individual was treated as public. TCRdb handled the public reads itself, with Q25 trimming in fastp and clone calling in MiXCR, and kept productive beta chains. When rows share a CDR3 protein, they turn into one entry using the most common DNA and genes. TCRdb's processing, not the study's, gives the V and J calls here. The sample yields approximately 350,000 distinct CDR3 sequences; around 15% were counted once. The ten largest account for roughly 21% of the sample.

V and J are truncated by 2 bases and 4 bases respectively, leaving an intervening sequence of 15 bases. The germline V gene (reference sequence) yields MNHEY for CDR1 and SMNVEV for CDR2. The CDR3 runs 16 amino acids, cysteine and phenylalanine included. The entry retains the CDR3 DNA only, 48 bases that are in frame from base 1. Interpreted using the paper, the time point label stands for: newly diagnosed GD, antithyroid drugs for less than 3 months. RNA was extracted from PBMCs in TRIzol for both TCR sequencing and RNA sequencing. The diagnosis of Graves' disease was made according to American Thyroid Association guidelines. Patients for the study were recruited at an endocrinology department in Xi'an, China. From each patient, 7.5 to 9.5 milliliters of peripheral blood was collected into an EDTA anticoagulant tube. Ficoll Paque Plus density gradient separation was used to isolate PBMCs, and no additional T cell sorting was done. An Agilent 2100 Bioanalyzer and agarose gel were used to check RNA quality, and a NanoDrop 2000 was used to measure RNA concentration.

This clonotype was counted ten times or more. No antigen is known for it. Per-base qualities were not stored, and no clone one base away is much larger. The same sample was also used in a study of T cells in Graves' hyperthyroidism and ophthalmopathy. The second study's paper adds: Stable Graves' hyperthyroidism was defined as the absence of progression to ophthalmopathy over 18 months of follow-up. Hyperthyroidism patients were newly diagnosed, with disease duration under 2 months, and aged 18 to 65 years. The study excluded patients with uncontrolled infections, other autoimmune diseases, pregnancy or lactation. Diagnoses were based on clinical symptoms, serum thyroxine and TRAb, thyroid ultrasound and orbital computed tomography. The first round of RT-PCR for the TCR CDR3 was performed with the HTBI primer set and the Qiagen OneStep RT-PCR kit. Most expanded thyroid clonotypes (frequency above 0.001) were also found in blood, which suggests that blood repertoires may mirror thyroid immune responses. In cross-validation, a model built on a 13 V-J signature told ophthalmopathy apart from stable hyperthyroidism with over 85% sensitivity and approximately 84% specificity, and in testing the same model reached 80%/75%. In validation, the model predicted progression to ophthalmopathy a median of around six months before onset, with about 64% sensitivity and more than 72% specificity. TCR V-J signatures able to tell the groups apart were searched for in a discovery cohort of 95 or so patients, of whom over 40 had Graves' ophthalmopathy and 57 had stable Graves' hyperthyroidism. Whether ophthalmopathy could be predicted prospectively was tested in an independent validation cohort made up of approximately 19 hyperthyroidism patients plus 17 patients who later progressed to ophthalmopathy. The 90 or so discovery patients were randomly split 7:3 into training and test sets. Thyroid tissue and blood T-cell repertoires from roughly 6 Graves' hyperthyroidism patients were also compared in the study. Once sampling was done, hyperthyroidism patients were given methimazole at a starting dose of 30 mg daily, whereas ophthalmopathy patients were given high-dose intravenous methylprednisolone. A second multiplex PCR round built the libraries, followed by size selection and purification. The libraries were sequenced on an Illumina HiSeq2000 using paired-end 100 bp reads. SOAPnuke was used to process the raw data, throwing out any read that contained adapters or uncalled bases, had a mean Phred below 15, or lacked an exact constant-primer or identifier match. High-quality paired reads were merged using COPE v1.2.5, and each unique nucleotide sequence was defined as a clonotype. MiTCR v1.1 was used to align the clonotypes against IMGT TRBV, TRBD and TRBJ reference segments. Analysis was restricted to V-J combinations with a frequency above 0.0001, which covered 98% to 99.2% of repertoires. The TCS score was defined as F50 (clonal expansion) divided by E x V (chaos), with BLOSUM62-based TCRdist calculated between CDR3 peptides within each V-J. Welch's t-statistics and random forest reduced around 520 V-J features to roughly 13, which were used in a naive Bayes classifier (R e1071). No statistical method was used to fix the sample size in advance, and group allocation was not hidden from the investigators. According to the paper, TCR Vbeta CDR3 sequencing was carried out on 135 peripheral blood samples, which came from 40 to 45 ophthalmopathy, around 74 hyperthyroidism and approximately 17 progressor patients.

The receptor chain draws on TRBV27 and TRBJ2-1, with the D gene not clear enough to name. The TCR originated in a woman aged 18-29 years with Graves disease. Donor details come from another sample of the same person, matched by shared clones. Sequenced material: peripheral blood mononuclear cells (PBMCs), taken at new diagnosis, from a patient treated with antithyroid drugs. The nucleotides are TGTGCCAGCAGTTTAGATCCCCGTCCTTTTTACAATGAGCAGTTCTTC. Its translation is CASSLDPRPFYNEQFF.